This TCR beta chain was profiled in a study of PD-1 blockade in classical Hodgkin lymphoma. Study-wide findings and caveats: By C4D1 there was a significant rise in CD4+ TCR diversity but not in CD8+ TCR diversity. Baseline diversity in complete responders resembled that of newly diagnosed patients.

On this clone: Its cognate antigen is unknown.

Produced via immunoSEQ multiplex PCR; TCRdb's table is partial and in-frame only. The repertoire holds 15,000 to 20,000 clones, with around 84% as singletons. Time point noted: cycle 4 day 1 (C4D1), after less than 7 weeks of nivolumab. Relapse after autologous stem cell transplantation occurred in every patient, and brentuximab vedotin exposure varied. Best response was recorded as complete response, partial response or progressive disease. CDR3 size: 15 residues. Germline-derived CDR1 and CDR2 are MNHEY and SVGAGI. V lost 0 bases and J lost 2, with 7 bases in between. V usage is TRBV6-5 and J usage is TRBJ2-2, with D perhaps given as TRBD1 or TRBD2 (5 bases each). The receptor's source is a human donor with classical Hodgkin lymphoma. Source: peripheral blood mononuclear cells (PBMCs), taken before the fourth cycle of nivolumab. The CDR3 DNA reads as TGTGCCAGCAGTTACTCAGGGACCAACACCGGGGAGCTGTTTTTT. Translation: CASSYSGTNTGELFF.